This is a list of T cell receptor beta chains from one sample in a study of CD8+CD57+ T cells in acquired aplastic anemia. Using its own MiXCR run on the reads, TCRdb lists one record per CDR3 protein. The table has about 160,000 distinct CDR3 sequences, 45% to 55% seen once; the top ten hold around 2.9%. Sequenced sample: sorted CD4+, CD8+, or CD8+CD57+ T cells (not recorded which) from PBMCs. The receptors here all came from a human donor with aplastic anemia. Both conserved end residues are part of each CDR3. The order of the fields is J gene, D gene, clone size, V gene, CDR3 protein, CDR3 DNA. The D gene is left open where the match is weak. Size is stated for part of the rows, as once, few or many counts, or as a class when the clone is expanded.

j_gene: TRBJ2-7
d_gene: NA
abundance: few
v_gene: TRBV15
CDR3aa: CATSRVDSLQYF
CDR3nt: TGTGCCACCAGCAGAGTAGACTCGCTGCAGTACTTC

j_gene: TRBJ1-5
d_gene: TRBD1
abundance: many
v_gene: TRBV6-1
CDR3aa: CASSQDRSGGQPQHF
CDR3nt: TGTGCCAGCAGCCAGGACAGGTCGGGAGGTCAGCCCCAGCATTTT

j_gene: TRBJ1-1
d_gene: TRBD1
abundance: many
v_gene: TRBV5-1
CDR3aa: CASTTQGTGGTEAFF
CDR3nt: TGCGCCAGCACCACTCAGGGGACAGGGGGCACTGAAGCTTTCTTT

j_gene: TRBJ2-5
d_gene: NA
abundance: once
v_gene: TRBV20-1
CDR3aa: CSARMDSFQETQYF
CDR3nt: TGCAGTGCTAGGATGGACAGTTTTCAAGAGACCCAGTACTTC

j_gene: TRBJ1-1
d_gene: NA
abundance: many
v_gene: TRBV12-3/TRBV12-4
CDR3aa: CASIEGYAGFKVTMNTEAFF
CDR3nt: TGTGCCAGTATCGAAGGTTACGCAGGGTTTAAAGTCACGATGAACACTGAAGCTTTCTTT

j_gene: TRBJ2-7
d_gene: TRBD1
abundance: NA
v_gene: TRBV6-1
CDR3aa: CASGEQGDYEQYF
CDR3nt: TGTGCCAGCGGGGAACAGGGGGACTACGAGCAGTACTTC

j_gene: TRBJ1-6
d_gene: NA
abundance: NA
v_gene: TRBV12-3/TRBV12-4
CDR3aa: CASSLAGPSISPLHF
CDR3nt: TGTGCCAGCAGTTTAGCGGGCCCGAGTATTTCACCCCTCCACTTT

j_gene: TRBJ2-2
d_gene: NA
abundance: NA
v_gene: TRBV24-1
CDR3aa: CATKDGGTGELFF
CDR3nt: TGTGCCACCAAGGACGGAGGGACCGGGGAGCTGTTTTTT

j_gene: TRBJ1-2
d_gene: NA
abundance: NA
v_gene: TRBV2
CDR3aa: CASSEFGGGYTF
CDR3nt: TGTGCCAGCAGTGAATTCGGAGGTGGCTACACCTTC

j_gene: TRBJ1-3
d_gene: NA
abundance: many
v_gene: TRBV3-1
CDR3aa: CASSQGNTIYF
CDR3nt: TGTGCCAGCAGCCAAGGGAACACCATATATTTT

j_gene: TRBJ2-7
d_gene: NA
abundance: many
v_gene: TRBV7-2
CDR3aa: CASSLAGGVYEQYF
CDR3nt: TGTGCCAGCAGCTTAGCGGGAGGAGTCTACGAGCAGTACTTC

j_gene: TRBJ2-1
d_gene: TRBD1
abundance: once
v_gene: TRBV29-1
CDR3aa: CSVADRGYEQFF
CDR3nt: TGCAGCGTGGCGGACAGGGGCTATGAGCAGTTCTTC

j_gene: TRBJ2-5
d_gene: NA
abundance: NA
v_gene: TRBV7-2
CDR3aa: CASSLGGWGETQYF
CDR3nt: TGTGCCAGCAGCTTAGGAGGGTGGGGAGAGACCCAGTACTTC

j_gene: TRBJ1-2
d_gene: NA
abundance: NA
v_gene: TRBV7-2
CDR3aa: CASSPFAEAYTF
CDR3nt: TGTGCCAGCAGCCCGTTTGCGGAGGCCTACACCTTC

j_gene: TRBJ2-1
d_gene: TRBD2
abundance: NA
v_gene: TRBV2
CDR3aa: CASSASGRENEQFF
CDR3nt: TGTGCCAGCAGTGCTAGCGGGAGGGAAAATGAGCAGTTCTTC

j_gene: TRBJ1-2
d_gene: TRBD1
abundance: many
v_gene: TRBV25-1
CDR3aa: CASNRGTVDGYTF
CDR3nt: TGTGCCAGCAACCGGGGGACAGTGGATGGCTACACCTTC

j_gene: TRBJ2-3
d_gene: NA
abundance: NA
v_gene: TRBV9
CDR3aa: CASSPNGHGGDTQYF
CDR3nt: TGTGCCAGCAGTCCGAATGGCCATGGGGGAGATACGCAGTATTTT

j_gene: TRBJ2-7
d_gene: NA
abundance: many
v_gene: TRBV12-3/TRBV12-4
CDR3aa: CASARQSSYEQYF
CDR3nt: TGTGCCAGCGCTAGACAAAGCTCCTACGAGCAGTACTTC

j_gene: TRBJ2-5
d_gene: NA
abundance: many
v_gene: TRBV12-3/TRBV12-4
CDR3aa: CASSQSGTLQETQYF
CDR3nt: TGTGCCAGCAGTCAGTCCGGGACACTTCAAGAGACCCAGTACTTC

j_gene: TRBJ2-3
d_gene: NA
abundance: few
v_gene: TRBV3-1
CDR3aa: CASSQERGKYTQYF
CDR3nt: TGTGCCAGCAGCCAGGAGCGCGGCAAGTATACGCAGTATTTT

j_gene: TRBJ2-7
d_gene: NA
abundance: many
v_gene: TRBV5-1
CDR3aa: CASSLAARDTEQYF
CDR3nt: TGCGCCAGCAGCTTGGCTGCGCGGGACACCGAGCAGTACTTC

j_gene: TRBJ1-6
d_gene: NA
abundance: NA
v_gene: TRBV2
CDR3aa: CASSSTLNSPLHF
CDR3nt: TGTGCCAGCAGTTCCACTCTTAATTCACCCCTCCACTTT

j_gene: TRBJ2-5
d_gene: NA
abundance: NA
v_gene: TRBV15
CDR3aa: CATSRDQPQETQYF
CDR3nt: TGTGCCACCAGCAGAGACCAGCCCCAAGAGACCCAGTACTTC

j_gene: TRBJ1-2
d_gene: NA
abundance: NA
v_gene: TRBV19
CDR3aa: CASSIRGDDGGYGYTF
CDR3nt: TGTGCCAGTAGTATACGAGGGGACGATGGGGGCTATGGCTACACCTTC

j_gene: TRBJ1-4
d_gene: TRBD1
abundance: once
v_gene: TRBV29-1
CDR3aa: CSVGTGSEKLFF
CDR3nt: TGCAGCGTTGGGACAGGTTCCGAAAAACTGTTTTTT

j_gene: TRBJ2-1
d_gene: NA
abundance: NA
v_gene: TRBV24-1
CDR3aa: CATSEGGRGAQFF
CDR3nt: TGTGCCACCAGTGAGGGGGGTAGGGGAGCGCAGTTCTTC

j_gene: TRBJ2-7
d_gene: TRBD2
abundance: many
v_gene: TRBV7-9
CDR3aa: CASSLSGRAGEQYF
CDR3nt: TGTGCCAGCAGCCTTAGCGGGAGGGCCGGTGAGCAGTACTTC

j_gene: TRBJ2-3
d_gene: NA
abundance: few
v_gene: TRBV10-3
CDR3aa: CAISGLDTDTQYF
CDR3nt: TGTGCCATCAGTGGACTCGACACAGATACGCAGTATTTT

j_gene: TRBJ1-1
d_gene: NA
abundance: NA
v_gene: TRBV7-3
CDR3aa: CASSSSWEAFF
CDR3nt: TGTGCCAGCAGCTCGAGTTGGGAAGCTTTCTTT

j_gene: TRBJ2-5
d_gene: NA
abundance: many
v_gene: TRBV7-9
CDR3aa: CASGRLETQYF
CDR3nt: TGTGCCAGCGGACGGCTGGAGACCCAGTACTTC

j_gene: TRBJ1-2
d_gene: NA
abundance: NA
v_gene: TRBV29-1
CDR3aa: CSVEDPARGYTF
CDR3nt: TGCAGCGTTGAAGATCCAGCCAGGGGCTACACCTTC

j_gene: TRBJ1-6
d_gene: NA
abundance: NA
v_gene: TRBV24-1
CDR3aa: CATSAGGNSPLHF
CDR3nt: TGTGCCACCAGCGCCGGGGGAAATTCACCCCTCCACTTT

j_gene: TRBJ2-3
d_gene: TRBD2
abundance: many
v_gene: TRBV2
CDR3aa: CASSGGLAPDTQYF
CDR3nt: TGTGCCAGCAGTGGAGGACTAGCCCCAGATACGCAGTATTTT

j_gene: TRBJ1-3
d_gene: NA
abundance: NA
v_gene: TRBV7-9
CDR3aa: CASSATRKSGNTIYF
CDR3nt: TGTGCCAGCAGCGCGACAAGGAAATCTGGAAACACCATATATTTT

j_gene: TRBJ2-7
d_gene: TRBD2
abundance: many
v_gene: TRBV5-1
CDR3aa: CASSLARASGSYEQYF
CDR3nt: TGCGCCAGCAGCTTGGCCCGGGCTAGCGGCTCCTACGAGCAGTACTTC

j_gene: TRBJ1-1
d_gene: TRBD1
abundance: few
v_gene: TRBV2
CDR3aa: CASRRGGFMNTEAFF
CDR3nt: TGTGCCAGCAGGAGAGGGGGCTTTATGAACACTGAAGCTTTCTTT

j_gene: TRBJ1-5
d_gene: NA
abundance: many
v_gene: TRBV19
CDR3aa: CASSGNPSNQPQHF
CDR3nt: TGTGCCAGTAGTGGCAACCCGAGCAATCAGCCCCAGCATTTT

j_gene: TRBJ2-1
d_gene: NA
abundance: many
v_gene: TRBV19
CDR3aa: CASTRTADSYNEQFF
CDR3nt: TGTGCCAGTACAAGAACAGCTGACTCCTACAATGAGCAGTTCTTC

j_gene: TRBJ1-6
d_gene: TRBD1
abundance: few
v_gene: TRBV30
CDR3aa: CAWRGGQENSPLHF
CDR3nt: TGTGCCTGGAGGGGGGGACAGGAAAATTCACCCCTCCACTTT

j_gene: TRBJ2-7
d_gene: TRBD2
abundance: NA
v_gene: TRBV11-2
CDR3aa: CASSPTSLSGASYEQYF
CDR3nt: TGTGCCAGCAGCCCAACATCACTTAGCGGGGCCTCTTACGAGCAGTACTTC

j_gene: TRBJ1-1
d_gene: TRBD1
abundance: NA
v_gene: TRBV30
CDR3aa: CAWSKRTGGFGGGTEAFF
CDR3nt: TGTGCCTGGAGTAAAAGGACAGGGGGCTTCGGGGGTGGAACTGAAGCTTTCTTT

j_gene: TRBJ2-1
d_gene: TRBD2
abundance: NA
v_gene: TRBV24-1
CDR3aa: CATSGVGLAGIEQFF
CDR3nt: TGTGCCACCAGTGGCGTGGGACTAGCGGGAATTGAGCAGTTCTTC

j_gene: TRBJ1-5
d_gene: TRBD1
abundance: NA
v_gene: TRBV2
CDR3aa: CASSGTGASNQPQHF
CDR3nt: TGTGCCAGCAGTGGGACAGGGGCTAGCAATCAGCCCCAGCATTTT

j_gene: TRBJ1-1
d_gene: NA
abundance: many
v_gene: TRBV20-1
CDR3aa: CSAILRGETEAFF
CDR3nt: TGCAGTGCCATACTCAGGGGTGAAACTGAAGCTTTCTTT

j_gene: TRBJ2-5
d_gene: TRBD2
abundance: NA
v_gene: TRBV12-3/TRBV12-4
CDR3aa: CASSRGTSGQVSGVYF
CDR3nt: TGTGCCAGCAGCCGCGGGACTAGCGGTCAAGTCTCGGGGGTGTACTTC

j_gene: TRBJ1-2
d_gene: TRBD1
abundance: once
v_gene: TRBV24-1
CDR3aa: CATSQPGGGYTF
CDR3nt: TGTGCCACCAGTCAACCAGGGGGAGGCTACACCTTC

j_gene: TRBJ2-6
d_gene: NA
abundance: many
v_gene: TRBV5-1
CDR3aa: CASSLLDGANVLTF
CDR3nt: TGCGCCAGCAGTTTGCTGGATGGGGCCAACGTCCTGACTTTC

j_gene: TRBJ2-5
d_gene: TRBD2
abundance: many
v_gene: TRBV5-6
CDR3aa: CASSLTTSGRQETQYF
CDR3nt: TGTGCCAGCAGCTTGACGACTAGCGGACGACAAGAGACCCAGTACTTC

j_gene: TRBJ1-2
d_gene: NA
abundance: many
v_gene: TRBV11-3
CDR3aa: CASSERQQDYGYTF
CDR3nt: TGTGCCAGCAGCGAAAGACAGCAAGACTATGGCTACACCTTC